The 3 T cell receptor beta chains reported below all come from one sample, sequenced in a study of blood T cell repertoires in COVID-19. The repertoire was sequenced with immunoSEQ multiplex PCR; TCRdb's copy has only in-frame clones and lacks some. The sample yields approximately 110,000 clones, about two thirds seen once. Sequencing was done on a sample of peripheral blood. The receptors originated from a human donor with acute or convalescent COVID-19. The donor label of this sample is uncertain.

The J gene is TRBJ1-3, the V gene TRBV9; possible D gene TRBD1, 6 bases. Germline V gives CDR1 SGDLS, CDR2 YYNGEE. V was cut by 0 bases and J by 2 bases, with 6 bases left in between. The CDR3 runs 14 residues. The CDR3: CASSVGGPGNTIYF. As DNA, the CDR3 is TGTGCCAGCAGCGTAGGGGGGCCTGGAAACACCATATATTTT.

This clone was detected only once. V and J are TRBV5-1 and TRBJ1-1; D unresolved. Germline V lookup: CDR1 SGHRS, CDR2 YFSETQ. This CDR3 contains 16 residues. V lost 7 bases and J lost 1, with 20 bases in between. The chain's CDR3 is CASRDHRTWPNTEAFF. The CDR3, as DNA: TGCGCCAGCCGCGACCACCGGACTTGGCCGAACACTGAAGCTTTCTTT.

V usage is TRBV11-2 and J usage is TRBJ2-7, with a tentative D call TRBD2 (6 bases). The germline V and J ends were trimmed by 4 bases and 6 bases, with 16 bases remaining between them. The CDR3 consists of 14 residues. CDR1 and CDR2 from the germline V gene are SGHAT and FQNNGV. CDR3 bases: TGTGCCAGCAGCTCCTCCCCCGCCGGGAGCGAGCAGTACTTC. Amino acids: CASSSSPAGSEQYF.